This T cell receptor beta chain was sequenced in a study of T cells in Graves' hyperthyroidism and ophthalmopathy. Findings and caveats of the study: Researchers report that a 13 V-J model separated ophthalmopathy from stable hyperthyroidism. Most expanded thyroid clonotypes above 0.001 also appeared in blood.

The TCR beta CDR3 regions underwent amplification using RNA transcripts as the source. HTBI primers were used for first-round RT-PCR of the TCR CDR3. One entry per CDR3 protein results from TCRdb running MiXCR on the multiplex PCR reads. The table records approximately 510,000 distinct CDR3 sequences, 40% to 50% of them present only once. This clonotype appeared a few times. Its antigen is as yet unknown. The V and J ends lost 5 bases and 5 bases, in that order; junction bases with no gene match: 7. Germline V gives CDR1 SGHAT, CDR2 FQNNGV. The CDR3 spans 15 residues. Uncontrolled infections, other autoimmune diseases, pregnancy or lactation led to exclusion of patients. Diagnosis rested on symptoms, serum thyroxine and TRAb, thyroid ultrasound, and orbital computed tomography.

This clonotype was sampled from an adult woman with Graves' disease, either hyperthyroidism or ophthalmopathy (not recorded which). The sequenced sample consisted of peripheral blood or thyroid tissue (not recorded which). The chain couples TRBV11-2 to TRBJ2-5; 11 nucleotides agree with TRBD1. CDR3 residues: CASSIWTGGTETQYF. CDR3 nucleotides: TGTGCCAGCAGCATATGGACAGGGGGCACGGAGACCCAGTACTTC.